This TCR beta chain was sequenced in a study of blood T cell repertoires in COVID-19. Study in general: Material from acute and convalescent COVID-19 was sourced from the United States, Italy and Spain. From T cells, B-cell-depleted T cells, or PBMCs came the material, which was cDNA or gDNA.

Seattle participants joined during active infection and were tracked over time. Original handling: Amplifying reference gene primers gave estimates of nucleated cell counts. Sequencing used immunoSEQ multiplex PCR; TCRdb keeps in-frame clones, though not all of them. Clone size and V and J calls were adopted from that table, with D and trimming inferred from the DNA. The data show 220,000 or so clones, approximately 78% seen once. Sequenced material: peripheral blood. The receptor comes from a woman aged 80 or older with COVID-19, enrolled during active disease.

The CDR3 sequence: CASSSPGRGYGYTF. CDR3 coding DNA: TGCGCCAGCAGCTCCCCGGGCAGGGGCTATGGCTACACCTTC. The V call is TRBV5-1, the J call TRBJ1-2, with D tentatively TRBD1 (6 bases). This CDR3 contains 14 residues. Looked up from germline, CDR1 is SGHRS and CDR2 is YFSETQ. The V gene lost 3 bases and the J gene lost 4 bases, with 13 bases spanning the gap.